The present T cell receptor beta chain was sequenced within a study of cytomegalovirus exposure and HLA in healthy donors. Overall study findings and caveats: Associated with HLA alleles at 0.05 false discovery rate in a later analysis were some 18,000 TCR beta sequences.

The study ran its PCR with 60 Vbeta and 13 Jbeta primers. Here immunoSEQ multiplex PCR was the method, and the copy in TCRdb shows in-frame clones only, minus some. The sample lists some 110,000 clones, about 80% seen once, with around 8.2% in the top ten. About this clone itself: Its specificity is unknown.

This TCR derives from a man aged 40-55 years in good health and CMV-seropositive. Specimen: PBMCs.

Here the CDR3 DNA reads TGTGCCACAGGACTAGCGCGACCCTACAATGAGCAGTTCTTC. Encoded protein: CATGLARPYNEQFF. The chain is built from TRBV27 and TRBJ2-1; 9 nucleotides align to TRBD2. The trim removed 10 bases at V and 2 bases at J, leaving 6 bases unmatched. Per germline, CDR1 MNHEY and CDR2 SMNVEV (reference sequence). The length of the CDR3 is 14 residues.